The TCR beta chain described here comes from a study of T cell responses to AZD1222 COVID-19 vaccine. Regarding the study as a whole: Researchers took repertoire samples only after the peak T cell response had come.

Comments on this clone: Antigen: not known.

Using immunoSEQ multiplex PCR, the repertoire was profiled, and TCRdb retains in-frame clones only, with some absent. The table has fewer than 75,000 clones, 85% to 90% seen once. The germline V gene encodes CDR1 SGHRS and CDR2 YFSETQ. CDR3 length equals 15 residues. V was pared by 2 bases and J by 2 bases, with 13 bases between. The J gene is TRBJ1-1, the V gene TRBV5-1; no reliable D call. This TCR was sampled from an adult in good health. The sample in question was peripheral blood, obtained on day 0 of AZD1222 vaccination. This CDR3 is CASSFVDVSNTEAFF. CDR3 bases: TGCGCCAGCAGCTTCGTGGACGTATCTAACACTGAAGCTTTCTTT.